The 18 T cell receptor beta chains below all came from one sample that was sequenced in a study of beta chain features in type 1 diabetes. Expressed TCRB transcripts were sequenced, since all the RNA that had been isolated was reverse transcribed. Repertoires were generated with immunoSEQ multiplex PCR, while TCRdb's copy carries only in-frame clones and drops some. The sample yields hundreds of thousands of clones, roughly 17% seen once. Sequenced material: naive CD4+ T cells from blood. These receptors all come from a woman aged 18-30 years in good health.

This chain connects TRBV9 to TRBJ2-3; the D gene is possibly TRBD2 (5 bases). CDR1 and CDR2 (germline): SGDLS, YYNGEE. The CDR3 runs 15 residues. Trimming took off 1 base at V and 5 bases at J, with 14 bases between the two ends. The CDR3 spells CASSVSLNRGDTQYF. CDR3 in DNA: TGTGCCAGCAGCGTATCCCTAAACCGGGGAGATACGCAGTATTTT.

This chain joins TRBV19 and TRBJ1-1; a weak D match, TRBD1 (6 bases). Trimming took 7 bases from V and 4 from J, leaving 13 bases between them. The CDR3 runs 13 residues. CDR1 and CDR2 (germline): LNHDA, SQIVND (reference sequence). The CDR3 spells CASTRRGITEAFF. The CDR3 DNA reads TGTGCCAGTACCCGGAGGGGGATCACTGAAGCTTTCTTT.

The chain links TRBV19 to TRBJ2-1; D ambiguous. From germline, CDR1 is LNHDA and CDR2 SQIVND (reference sequence). Trimming cost V 9 bases and J 0 bases, with 6 bases left between them. The length of the CDR3 is 12 residues. The CDR3 protein is CASSASYNEQFF. The CDR3 nucleotides are TGTGCCAGCAGCGCCTCCTACAATGAGCAGTTCTTC.

This clone came up a few times. The chain links TRBV7-9 to TRBJ2-6; D is unresolved. V shed 1 base and J shed 0 bases, with 10 bases lying between them. CDR1 is SEHNR, CDR2 FQNEAQ, per germline (reference sequence). The CDR3 totals 17 residues. DNA of the CDR3: TGTGCCAGCAGCTTAGGGTGGATTTACTCTGGGGCCAACGTCCTGACTTTC. Its protein product is CASSLGWIYSGANVLTF.

This sequence joins TRBV7-8 and TRBJ2-7; unclear D gene. V was clipped by 0 bases and J by 1 base, with 4 bases between them. The CDR3 contains 13 residues. Germline CDR1 SGHVS, CDR2 FQNEAQ. For the CDR3, the DNA is TGTGCCAGCAGCTTAGCCAGATCCTACGAGCAGTACTTC. Translating it yields CASSLARSYEQYF.

This chain uses TRBV5-1 with TRBJ2-7, with 10 bases matching TRBD2. Germline lookup yields CDR1 SGHRS and CDR2 YFSETQ. The V and J ends lost 2 bases and 6 bases, in that order; junction bases with no gene match: 2. CDR3 size: 13 residues. The CDR3 sequence: CASSFSGRSEQYF. The CDR3 DNA is TGCGCCAGCAGCTTTAGCGGGAGGAGCGAGCAGTACTTC.

This clone was recorded a few times. V and J are TRBV6-1 and TRBJ2-7, with D possibly being TRBD2 (6 bases). There are 13 residues in the CDR3. Germline V gene sequence: CDR1 MNHNS, CDR2 SASEGT. Trimming pared 3 bases from V and 4 bases from J, leaving 10 bases between. In DNA, the CDR3 is TGTGCCAGCAGTGAGCGGGATCAGTACGAGCAGTACTTC. Protein sequence: CASSERDQYEQYF.

A few counts support this clone. The CDR3 region has the DNA TGTGCCAGCACCCTGGGACTAGCGGGAGAGGGAGAGACCCAGTACTTC. Protein sequence: CASTLGLAGEGETQYF. The chain uses TRBV28 and TRBJ2-5, with 14 bases identical to TRBD2. The germline CDR1 and CDR2 sequences are MDHEN and SYDVKM. V lost 7 bases and J lost 4; bases outside the gene matches: 8. CDR3 length equals 16 residues.

This chain joins TRBV5-1 and TRBJ1-1, with TRBD1 matching 7 bases. Germline CDR1 and CDR2: SGHRS and YFSETQ. The J segment lost 2 bases and the V segment lost 4 bases, leaving 5 bases of the junction unmatched. This CDR3 has 14 amino acids. The CDR3 DNA follows: TGCGCCAGCAGCCCCCAGGGGGGCAACACTGAAGCTTTCTTT. Its translation is CASSPQGGNTEAFF. Using reference TRBV5-1 and TRBJ1-1 for the parts outside the CDR3, the full variable domain is KAGVTQTPRYLIKTRGQQVTLSCSPISGHRSVSWYQQTPGQGLQFLFEYFSETQRNKGNFPGRFSGRQFSNSRSEMNVSTLELGDSALYLCASSPQGGNTEAFFGQGTRLTVV.

The chain recombines TRBV5-1 with TRBJ2-7; 8 nucleotides align to TRBD1. V lost 3 bases and J lost 3; bases outside the gene matches: 11. Germline V gives CDR1 SGHRS, CDR2 YFSETQ. The CDR3 is 16 amino acids. The CDR3, as DNA: TGCGCCAGCAGCTCCGTGGACCGGACAGGGCGCTACGAGCAGTACTTC. Amino acids: CASSSVDRTGRYEQYF.

This chain joins TRBV19 and TRBJ1-1; no clear D gene. Per the germline V gene, CDR1 is LNHDA and CDR2 is SQIVND (reference sequence). This CDR3 comprises 17 residues. Trimming shortened V by 3 bases and J by 0 bases, and 17 bases separated the two germline ends. This CDR3 reads CASSIREGVLMNTEAFF. The CDR3 DNA reads TGTGCCAGTAGTATTCGAGAGGGTGTTCTTATGAACACTGAAGCTTTCTTT. The variable domain in full, completed from reference TRBV19 and TRBJ1-1, reads DGGITQSPKYLFRKEGQNVTLSCEQNLNHDAMYWYRQDPGQGLRLIYYSQIVNDFQKGDIAEGYSVSREKKESFPLTVTSAQKNPTAFYLCASSIREGVLMNTEAFFGQGTRLTVV.

The sample holds a few counts of this clone. This rearrangement joins TRBV18 to TRBJ2-1, with 13 bases that match TRBD2. This CDR3 spans 15 amino acids. With V trimmed by 4 bases and J by 5 bases, 2 bases remained unmatched. Germline-derived CDR1 and CDR2 are KGHSH and LQKENI. CDR3 in DNA: TGTGCCAGCTCACAGGGGACTAGCGGGAACAATGAGCAGTTCTTC. Translating gives CASSQGTSGNNEQFF.

The chain uses TRBV7-9 and TRBJ2-5; maybe TRBD2 (6 bases). Germline values: CDR1 SEHNR, CDR2 FQNEAQ (reference sequence). The V end lost 4 bases, the J end lost 5 bases, and 11 bases lay between the germline ends. This CDR3 is 13 amino acids long. The CDR3, as DNA: TGTGCCAGCAGCTCCGGGGGTAGGGAGACCCAGTACTTC. It yields the protein CASSSGGRETQYF. The full variable domain, in which reference TRBV7-9 and TRBJ2-5 provide the parts outside the CDR3, is DTGVSQNPRHKITKRGQNVTFRCDPISEHNRLYWYRQTLGQGPEFLTYFQNEAQLEKSRLLSDRFSAERPKGSFSTLEIQRTEQGDSAMYLCASSSGGRETQYFGPGTRLLVL.

The V gene is TRBV4-2, the J gene TRBJ1-2, with a weak D call TRBD1 (5 bases). CDR1 is LGHNA, CDR2 YNFKEQ, per germline. This CDR3 contains 14 residues. The V and J ends lost 0 bases and 3 bases respectively, with 8 bases between them. The CDR3 here is CASSQDLGDYGYTF. DNA for the CDR3: TGTGCCAGCAGCCAAGATTTAGGGGACTATGGCTACACCTTC.

This clone was found a few times. V usage is TRBV7-2 and J usage is TRBJ1-5; D is uncertain. CDR1 and CDR2 from the germline V gene are SGHTA and FQGNSA. The length of the CDR3 is 13 residues. V lost 7 bases, J lost 4 bases, and 11 bases lay in between. DNA for the CDR3: TGTGCCAGCACCGAGGGTTGGAATCAGCCCCAGCATTTT. This codes for CASTEGWNQPQHF.

This clone was counted between two and nine times. The rearrangement uses TRBV27 and TRBJ1-3; 8 nucleotides match TRBD1. V gave up 6 bases and J gave up 0 bases; unmatched junction bases: 13. Germline V gives CDR1 MNHEY, CDR2 SMNVEV (reference sequence). The CDR3 extends over 18 amino acids. The CDR3, as DNA: TGTGCCAGCAGGAAGTTAGGACAGGGTTCTTACTCTGGAAACACCATATATTTT. Protein: CASRKLGQGSYSGNTIYF.

The V and J genes are TRBV10-3 and TRBJ2-1, with 7 bases that match TRBD1. CDR1 and CDR2 (germline): ENHRY, SYGVKD. Losses at the gene ends were 10 bases for V and 0 bases for J; bases not matched to a gene: 3. The CDR3 contains 13 residues. In DNA, the CDR3 is TGTGCCACGGGACAGTACTCCTACAATGAGCAGTTCTTC. Protein sequence: CATGQYSYNEQFF.

Regarding this clone: The sample has other DNA sequences that encode this CDR3 too. The chain has TRBV5-1 and TRBJ2-1, with D hard to call. The CDR3 has 14 residues. Germline V gene data show CDR1 as SGHRS and CDR2 as YFSETQ. V was trimmed by 0 bases and J by 2 bases, leaving 6 bases between them. This CDR3 is CASSLGQTYNEQFF. CDR3 DNA: TGCGCCAGCAGCTTGGGCCAGACCTACAATGAGCAGTTCTTC. Complete variable domain (other parts from reference TRBV5-1 and TRBJ2-1): KAGVTQTPRYLIKTRGQQVTLSCSPISGHRSVSWYQQTPGQGLQFLFEYFSETQRNKGNFPGRFSGRQFSNSRSEMNVSTLELGDSALYLCASSLGQTYNEQFFGPGTRLTVL.